These 26 T cell receptor beta chains came from one sample sequenced in a study of T cell responses to AZD1222 COVID-19 vaccine. Libraries were prepared by immunoSEQ multiplex PCR; TCRdb keeps only in-frame clonotypes and omits some of them. The sample shows over 150,000 clones, about nine tenths of them seen only once. The source material was peripheral blood, sampled on day 0 of AZD1222 vaccination. These receptors all stem from an adult in good health.

This chain uses TRBV5-6 with TRBJ1-6; D not certain. The germline V gene has CDR1 SGHDT and CDR2 YYEEEE. This CDR3 has 14 residues. Trimming took off 0 bases at V and 10 bases at J, with 11 bases between the two ends. CDR3 residues: CASSLVVAESPLHF. The CDR3 region has the DNA TGTGCCAGCAGCTTGGTGGTGGCTGAATCACCCCTCCACTTT.

V is TRBV30 and J is TRBJ2-7; D is possibly TRBD1 (6 bases). Trimming stripped 3 bases from V and 2 bases from J, with 14 bases between. Germline V gene lookup returns CDR1 GTSNPN and CDR2 SVGIG (reference sequence). The CDR3 is made up of 14 amino acids. Here the CDR3 reads CAWSGGQLTYEQYF. CDR3 bases: TGTGCCTGGAGCGGCGGACAGTTAACCTACGAGCAGTACTTC.

This chain uses TRBV6-5 with TRBJ1-5; D uncertain. The CDR3 spans 14 residues. The V end lost 8 bases, the J end lost 1 base, and 12 bases lay between the germline ends. CDR1 and CDR2 (germline): MNHEY, SVGAGI. The CDR3 loop is CASLISRSNQPQHF. The CDR3, as DNA: TGTGCCAGCCTTATCTCCAGGAGCAATCAGCCCCAGCATTTT.

Remarks on this clone: An end of the junction does not agree with germline; a read error may underlie this. The chain links TRBV7-3 to TRBJ1-1; D gene ambiguous. This CDR3 has 13 residues. Germline CDR1 and CDR2: SGHTA and FQGTGA. This chain's CDR3 is CASSLTANTEAFF. In DNA form, the CDR3 reads TGTGCCAGCAGCCTAACAGCGAACACTGAAGCTTTCTTT. Complete variable domain (other parts from reference TRBV7-3 and TRBJ1-1): GAGVSQTPSNKVTEKGKYVELRCDPISGHTALYWYRQSLGQGPEFLIYFQGTGAADDSGLPNDRFFAVRPEGSVSTLKIQRTERGDSAVYLCASSLTANTEAFFGQGTRLTVV.

The chain joins TRBV15 to TRBJ1-2; 8 nucleotides match TRBD1. V shed 4 bases, J shed 5 bases, and the junction held 9 bases outside the gene matches. The CDR3 spans 15 residues. Germline assignment: CDR1 LNHNV and CDR2 YYDKDF (reference sequence). CDR3 protein: CATSTSGGELYGYTF. CDR3 nucleotides: TGTGCCACCAGCACCTCAGGGGGCGAGCTGTATGGCTACACCTTC.

The V and J genes are TRBV2 and TRBJ1-1; TRBD1 might be the D (6 bases). Germline V lookup: CDR1 SNHLY, CDR2 FYNNEI. V gave up 3 bases and J gave up 5 bases, with 19 bases separating them. The CDR3 spans 16 residues. The DNA for the CDR3 is TGTGCCAGCAGTGACGGCAGGGGACTTTCTGGAACTGAAGCTTTCTTT. Amino acid sequence: CASSDGRGLSGTEAFF.

The CDR3 reads CASSIEARTDTQYF. The CDR3 coding sequence is TGTGCCAGTAGTATAGAAGCGCGCACAGATACGCAGTATTTT. The chain is built from TRBV19 and TRBJ2-3; D gene unclear. Per germline, CDR1 LNHDA and CDR2 SQIVND (reference sequence). The V end was cut by 0 bases, the J end by 1 base, with 5 bases between. The CDR3 has 14 amino acids. The variable domain in full, completed from reference TRBV19 and TRBJ2-3, reads DGGITQSPKYLFRKEGQNVTLSCEQNLNHDAMYWYRQDPGQGLRLIYYSQIVNDFQKGDIAEGYSVSREKKESFPLTVTSAQKNPTAFYLCASSIEARTDTQYFGPGTRLTVL.

This chain uses TRBV7-8 with TRBJ1-5; no clear D. The V gene lost 1 base and the J gene lost 4 bases, with 5 bases spanning the gap. The CDR3 sequence is 13 residues long. Germline-derived CDR1 and CDR2 are SGHVS and FQNEAQ. CDR3 sequence reads: CASSLGQNQPQHF. The CDR3 nucleotides are TGTGCCAGCAGCTTAGGGCAGAATCAGCCCCAGCATTTT.

The V call is TRBV6-2 or TRBV6-3, the J call TRBJ2-1; 13 nucleotides match TRBD2. The CDR3 has 17 amino acids. The V gene end was trimmed by 2 bases and the J gene end by 4 bases; junction bases not matched to a gene: 5. Looked up from germline, CDR1 is MNHEY and CDR2 is SVGEGT. This CDR3 reads CASSYGTSGALYNEQFF. CDR3 DNA: TGTGCCAGCAGTTACGGGACTAGCGGGGCCCTTTACAATGAGCAGTTCTTC.

The sample holds a few counts of this clone. The chain combines TRBV11-2 with TRBJ1-6, with 7 bases aligning to TRBD1. Germline CDR1 reads SGHAT; CDR2 reads FQNNGV. Unmatched junction bases numbered 4, after V lost 3 bases and J lost 8 bases. The CDR3 loop spans 14 amino acids. The CDR3 DNA reads as TGTGCCAGCAGCTTGGGACAGAGGTATTCACCCCTCCACTTT. It yields the protein CASSLGQRYSPLHF.

In this sample, this clone turned up a few times. This sequence joins TRBV6-2 or TRBV6-3 and TRBJ1-5, with TRBD1 identical over 8 bases. CDR1 and CDR2 from the germline V gene are MNHEY and SVGEGT. V shed 0 bases and J 8 bases; nucleotides not matched to a gene: 12. The CDR3 has 17 amino acids. The CDR3 region is CASSYSIGRQGKEPQHF. In nucleotides, the CDR3 is TGTGCCAGCAGTTACTCAATCGGGCGACAGGGGAAGGAGCCCCAGCATTTT.

The chain has TRBV5-1 and TRBJ2-1; 10 bases line up with TRBD2. Germline lookup yields CDR1 SGHRS and CDR2 YFSETQ. V lost 5 bases, J lost 5 bases, and 7 bases stayed unmatched. The CDR3 spans 15 residues. The CDR3 loop reads CASRGSGGMNNEQFF. For the CDR3, the DNA is TGCGCCAGCAGGGGTAGCGGGGGGATGAACAATGAGCAGTTCTTC. Looking up the rest from reference TRBV5-1 and TRBJ2-1 gives the full variable domain: KAGVTQTPRYLIKTRGQQVTLSCSPISGHRSVSWYQQTPGQGLQFLFEYFSETQRNKGNFPGRFSGRQFSNSRSEMNVSTLELGDSALYLCASRGSGGMNNEQFFGPGTRLTVL.

V and J are TRBV11-2 and TRBJ2-1; D is tentatively TRBD1 or TRBD2 (5 bases each). Germline-derived CDR1 and CDR2 are SGHAT and FQNNGV. CDR3 length: 16 amino acids. The V end lost 5 bases, the J end lost 4 bases, and 18 bases lay between the germline ends. CDR3 DNA sequence: TGTGCCAGCAGCCTACAGACCGGGACGAATTACAATGAGCAGTTCTTC. Translation: CASSLQTGTNYNEQFF.

The V call is TRBV3-1 (or the pseudogene TRBV3-2), the J call TRBJ1-1; D not resolved. The germline CDR1 and CDR2 sequences are LGHDT and YNNKEL (reference sequence). The V and J ends lost 0 bases and 5 bases respectively, with 16 bases between them. CDR3 size: 16 residues. The CDR3 coding sequence is TGTGCCAGCAGCCAAGATAGGGCCCATGAATGGACTGAAGCTTTCTTT. Residues: CASSQDRAHEWTEAFF.

This chain uses TRBV10-3 with TRBJ1-2, with TRBD1 identical over 10 bases. CDR3 length: 16 amino acids. Germline loops: CDR1 ENHRY, CDR2 SYGVKD. The ends lost 9 bases at V and 4 bases at J; junction bases unmatched: 14. The CDR3 DNA is TGTGCCATGTCTGCCGGGACAGGGGTTTCCTCCTATGGCTACACCTTC. It codes for CAMSAGTGVSSYGYTF.

The chain is built from TRBV9 and TRBJ2-3, with 7 bases lining up with TRBD1. This CDR3 region has 18 residues. V dropped 3 bases and J dropped 2; count of bases not matched to a gene: 15. CDR1 and CDR2 (germline): SGDLS, YYNGEE. The CDR3 DNA is TGTGCCAGCAGCGCCGCCTCCGGGACAGCCATTTCCACAGATACGCAGTATTTT. Amino acid sequence: CASSAASGTAISTDTQYF.

The V call is TRBV7-9, the J call TRBJ1-4; D perhaps matches TRBD1 (5 bases). The CDR3 consists of 15 residues. V lost 6 bases and J 11 bases, leaving 22 bases between the germline ends. Germline CDR1 is SEHNR and CDR2 is FQNEAQ (reference sequence). CDR3 coding DNA: TGTGCCAGCAGTCCGCCCGCGGACAATCGGGAGAAACTGTTTTTT. Protein product: CASSPPADNREKLFF. Full variable domain (missing parts from reference TRBV7-9 and TRBJ1-4): DTGVSQNPRHKITKRGQNVTFRCDPISEHNRLYWYRQTLGQGPEFLTYFQNEAQLEKSRLLSDRFSAERPKGSFSTLEIQRTEQGDSAMYLCASSPPADNREKLFFGSGTQLSVL.

The chain combines TRBV28 with TRBJ2-1; D uncertain. This CDR3 is built from 15 residues. Trimming removed 3 bases at V and 3 bases at J, with 12 bases between. Germline lookup yields CDR1 MDHEN and CDR2 SYDVKM. In nucleotides, the CDR3 is TGTGCCAGCAGTTTGCCTGCTACAGACTACAATGAGCAGTTCTTC. Translating gives CASSLPATDYNEQFF.

This sequence joins TRBV5-1 and TRBJ2-3, with TRBD2 matching over 12 bases. The junction had 8 bases not matched to a gene; V was cut back by 1 base and J by 5 bases. Germline CDR1 and CDR2: SGHRS and YFSETQ. The CDR3 contains 17 residues. In DNA, the CDR3 is TGCGCCAGCAGCTTGTCCTCGACTAGCGGGGGCAAAGATACGCAGTATTTT. It translates to CASSLSSTSGGKDTQYF.

This clone was observed a single time. The chain links TRBV6-1 to TRBJ1-3; 10 positions agree with TRBD1. Trimming took 2 bases from V and 3 from J; bases not matched to a gene: 7. CDR3 size: 17 residues. Germline CDR1 is MNHNS and CDR2 is SASEGT. The chain's CDR3 is CASSERDRGPLGNTIYF. The CDR3 DNA follows: TGTGCCAGCAGTGAAAGGGACAGGGGTCCACTTGGAAACACCATATATTTT.

This sequence joins TRBV9 and TRBJ2-7, with D perhaps TRBD1 (6 bases). The CDR3 totals 13 residues. Germline CDR1 reads SGDLS; CDR2 reads YYNGEE. Deletions cut 5 bases from V and 1 base from J, with 10 bases between. This CDR3 is CASRDSKSYEQYF. CDR3 nucleotides: TGTGCCAGCAGGGACAGTAAGTCCTACGAGCAGTACTTC.

J is TRBJ1-5 and V is TRBV20-1; D ambiguous. From germline, CDR1 is DFQATT and CDR2 SNEGSKA (reference sequence). This CDR3 has 14 residues. Trimming cost V 3 bases and J 3 bases, with 12 bases left between them. The CDR3 sequence: CSASRTEPNQPQHF. Written as DNA, the CDR3 is TGCAGTGCTAGTAGGACGGAACCCAATCAGCCCCAGCATTTT.

The chain links TRBV4-2 to TRBJ2-7, with D possibly TRBD2 on 7 matching bases. Germline V gene lookup returns CDR1 LGHNA and CDR2 YNFKEQ. The CDR3 spans 15 residues. V gave up 1 base and J gave up 4 bases, with 14 bases separating them. The DNA of the CDR3 is TGTGCCAGCAGCCAAGTGGGGGGGGCGGTTTACGAGCAGTACTTC. Protein: CASSQVGGAVYEQYF.

The chain joins TRBV9 to TRBJ1-3, with 7 bases lining up with TRBD1. This CDR3 contains 14 residues. Germline CDR1 and CDR2: SGDLS and YYNGEE. After removal of 2 bases from V and 4 bases from J, the junction contained 3 bases not matched to a gene. The CDR3 sequence: CASSVAQGGNTIYF. CDR3 DNA sequence: TGTGCCAGCAGCGTGGCACAGGGGGGAAACACCATATATTTT.

This chain links TRBV10-3 with TRBJ1-2; unclear D gene. The CDR3 is 13 residues long. Per the germline V gene, CDR1 is ENHRY and CDR2 is SYGVKD. Between the trimmed V and J ends, which lost 10 bases and 1 base, there was a span of 13 bases. CDR3 coding DNA: TGTGCCACGTCGACTGTTCTTAACTATGGCTACACCTTC. Its translation: CATSTVLNYGYTF.

This chain links TRBV18 with TRBJ1-5, with D possibly TRBD1 on 6 matching bases. The CDR3 runs 13 residues. Germline CDR1 reads KGHSH; CDR2 reads LQKENI. Deletions cut 2 bases from V and 7 bases from J, with 9 bases between. The CDR3 loop reads CASSPSGGQPQHF. Here the CDR3 DNA reads TGTGCCAGCTCACCATCGGGGGGCCAGCCCCAGCATTTT.